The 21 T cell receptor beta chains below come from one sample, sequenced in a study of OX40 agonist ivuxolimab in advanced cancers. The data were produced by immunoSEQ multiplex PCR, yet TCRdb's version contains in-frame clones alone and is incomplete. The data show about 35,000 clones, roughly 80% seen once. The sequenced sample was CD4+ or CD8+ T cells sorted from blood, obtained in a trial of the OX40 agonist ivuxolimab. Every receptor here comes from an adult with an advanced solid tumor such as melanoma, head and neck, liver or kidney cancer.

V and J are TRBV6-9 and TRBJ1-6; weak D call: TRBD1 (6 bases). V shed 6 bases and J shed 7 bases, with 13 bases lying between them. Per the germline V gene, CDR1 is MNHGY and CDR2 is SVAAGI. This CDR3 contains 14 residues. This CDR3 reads CASSAGAENSPLHF. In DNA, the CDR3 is TGTGCCAGCAGCGCGGGGGCAGAGAATTCACCCCTCCACTTT.

DNA for the CDR3: TGCGCCAGCAGCCAAGGACTAGCGAGTGAGCAGTTCTTC. Translating gives CASSQGLASEQFF. This chain joins TRBV4-1 and TRBJ2-1; TRBD2 matches at 8 bases. The CDR3 extends over 13 amino acids. The V and J ends lost 1 base and 9 bases, in that order; junction bases with no gene match: 2. In germline, CDR1 is MGHRA, CDR2 YSYEKL.

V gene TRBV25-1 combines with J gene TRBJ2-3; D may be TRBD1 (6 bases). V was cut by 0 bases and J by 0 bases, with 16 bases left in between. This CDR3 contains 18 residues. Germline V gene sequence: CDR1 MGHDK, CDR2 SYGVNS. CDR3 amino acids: CASSEYFQQGYSTDTQYF. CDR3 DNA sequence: TGTGCCAGCAGTGAATATTTTCAACAGGGTTACAGCACAGATACGCAGTATTTT.

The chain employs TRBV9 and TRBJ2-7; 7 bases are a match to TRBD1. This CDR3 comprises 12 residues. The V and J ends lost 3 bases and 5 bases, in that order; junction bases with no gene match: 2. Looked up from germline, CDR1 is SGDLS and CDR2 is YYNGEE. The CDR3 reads CASSGDRNEQYF. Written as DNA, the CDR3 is TGTGCCAGCAGCGGGGACAGAAACGAGCAGTACTTC.

The CDR3 nucleotides read TGTGCCAGCAGCTTAGTTGGGGCGGGAGCGGAGACCCAGTACTTC. As protein: CASSLVGAGAETQYF. The rearrangement uses TRBV7-6 and TRBJ2-5; 7 bases are shared with TRBD2. CDR3 length equals 15 residues. Per the germline V gene, CDR1 is SGHVS and CDR2 is FNYEAQ. J gave up 5 bases and V 1 base, and 7 bases lay outside the gene matches.

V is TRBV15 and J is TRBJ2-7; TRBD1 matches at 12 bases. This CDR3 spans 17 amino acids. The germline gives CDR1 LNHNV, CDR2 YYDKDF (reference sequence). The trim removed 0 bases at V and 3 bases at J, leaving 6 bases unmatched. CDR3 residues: CATSRDLGDRGLYEQYF. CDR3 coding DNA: TGTGCCACCAGCAGAGATCTTGGGGACAGGGGGCTCTACGAGCAGTACTTC.

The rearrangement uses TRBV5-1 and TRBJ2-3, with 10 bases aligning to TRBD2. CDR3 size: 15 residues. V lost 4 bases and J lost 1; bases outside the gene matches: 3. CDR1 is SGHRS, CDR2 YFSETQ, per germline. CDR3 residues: CASSPGTSGTDTQYF. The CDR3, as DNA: TGCGCCAGCAGCCCCGGGACTAGCGGCACAGATACGCAGTATTTT.

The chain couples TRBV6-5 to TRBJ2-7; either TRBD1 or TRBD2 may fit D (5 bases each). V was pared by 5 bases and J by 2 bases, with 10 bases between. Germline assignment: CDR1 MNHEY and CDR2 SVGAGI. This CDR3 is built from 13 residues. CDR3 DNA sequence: TGTGCCAGCAGTACGGGGCCCGCCTACGAGCAGTACTTC. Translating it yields CASSTGPAYEQYF.

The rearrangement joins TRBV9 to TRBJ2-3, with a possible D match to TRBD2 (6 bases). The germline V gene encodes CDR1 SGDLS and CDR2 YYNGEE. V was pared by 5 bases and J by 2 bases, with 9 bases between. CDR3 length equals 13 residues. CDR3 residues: CASSPGLTDTQYF. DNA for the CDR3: TGTGCCAGCAGTCCGGGACTCACAGATACGCAGTATTTT.

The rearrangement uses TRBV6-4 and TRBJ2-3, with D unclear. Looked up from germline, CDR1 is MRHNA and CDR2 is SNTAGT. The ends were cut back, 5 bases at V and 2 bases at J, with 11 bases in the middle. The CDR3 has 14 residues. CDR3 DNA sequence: TGTGCCAGCAGTAACAGCCCTGACACAGATACGCAGTATTTT. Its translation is CASSNSPDTDTQYF.

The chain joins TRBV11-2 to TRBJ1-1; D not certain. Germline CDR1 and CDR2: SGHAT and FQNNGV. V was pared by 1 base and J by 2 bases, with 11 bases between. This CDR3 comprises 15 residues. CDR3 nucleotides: TGTGCCAGCAGCTTAGGACGCGCTTCTAACACTGAAGCTTTCTTT. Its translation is CASSLGRASNTEAFF.

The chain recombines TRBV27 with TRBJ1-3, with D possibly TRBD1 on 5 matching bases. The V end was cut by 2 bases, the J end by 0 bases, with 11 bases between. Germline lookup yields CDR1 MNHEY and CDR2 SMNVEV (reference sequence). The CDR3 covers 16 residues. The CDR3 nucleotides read TGTGCCAGCAGTTTAGTGGCAGGGAACTCTGGAAACACCATATATTTT. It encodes CASSLVAGNSGNTIYF.

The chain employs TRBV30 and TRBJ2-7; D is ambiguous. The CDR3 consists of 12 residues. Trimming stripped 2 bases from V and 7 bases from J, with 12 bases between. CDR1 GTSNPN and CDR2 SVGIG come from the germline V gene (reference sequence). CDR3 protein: CAWSIGIREQYF. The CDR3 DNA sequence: TGTGCCTGGAGTATAGGGATAAGGGAGCAGTACTTC. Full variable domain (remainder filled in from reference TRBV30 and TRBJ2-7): SQTIHQWPATLVQPVGSPLSLECTVEGTSNPNLYWYRQAAGRGLQLLFYSVGIGQISSEVPQNLSASRPQDRQFILSSKKLLLSDSGFYLCAWSIGIREQYFGPGTRLTVT.

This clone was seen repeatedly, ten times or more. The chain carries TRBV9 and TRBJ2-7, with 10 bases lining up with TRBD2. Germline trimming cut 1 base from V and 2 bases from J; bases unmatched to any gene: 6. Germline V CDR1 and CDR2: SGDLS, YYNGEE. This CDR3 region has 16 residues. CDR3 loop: CASSVTSGTSAYEQYF. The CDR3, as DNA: TGTGCCAGCAGCGTAACTTCCGGGACTAGCGCCTACGAGCAGTACTTC.

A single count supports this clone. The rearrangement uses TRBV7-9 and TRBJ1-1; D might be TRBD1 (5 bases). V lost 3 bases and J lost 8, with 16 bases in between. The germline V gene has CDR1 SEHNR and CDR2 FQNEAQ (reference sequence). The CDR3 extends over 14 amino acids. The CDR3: CASSFGRGGLEAFF. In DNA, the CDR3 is TGTGCCAGCAGCTTCGGGAGGGGAGGCTTGGAAGCTTTCTTT. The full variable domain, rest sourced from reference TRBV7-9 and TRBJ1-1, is DTGVSQNPRHKITKRGQNVTFRCDPISEHNRLYWYRQTLGQGPEFLTYFQNEAQLEKSRLLSDRFSAERPKGSFSTLEIQRTEQGDSAMYLCASSFGRGGLEAFFGQGTRLTVV.

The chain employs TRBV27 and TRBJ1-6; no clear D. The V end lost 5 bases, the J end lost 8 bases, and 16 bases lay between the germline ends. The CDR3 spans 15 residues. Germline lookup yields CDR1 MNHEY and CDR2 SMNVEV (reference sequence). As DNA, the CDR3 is TGTGCCAGCAGTCCTTCACACCCGATGGATTCACCCCTCCACTTT. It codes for CASSPSHPMDSPLHF.

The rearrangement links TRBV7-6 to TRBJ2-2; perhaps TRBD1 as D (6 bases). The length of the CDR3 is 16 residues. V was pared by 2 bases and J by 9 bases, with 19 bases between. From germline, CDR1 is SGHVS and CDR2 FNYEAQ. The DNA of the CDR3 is TGTGCCAGCAGCTTACCCGTGGGACATAGCACGCGGGAGCTGTTTTTT. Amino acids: CASSLPVGHSTRELFF.

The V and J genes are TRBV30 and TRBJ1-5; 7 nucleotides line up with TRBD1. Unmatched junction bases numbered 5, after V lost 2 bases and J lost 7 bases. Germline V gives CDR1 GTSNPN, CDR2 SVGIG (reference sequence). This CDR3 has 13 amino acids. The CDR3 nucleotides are TGTGCCTGGAGTACCGGGACAGAGCAGCCCCAGCATTTT. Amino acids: CAWSTGTEQPQHF.

The CDR3 DNA reads as TGTGCCACCCGCCCGGGGGACACCATATATTTT. Translating it yields CATRPGDTIYF. This rearrangement joins TRBV7-9 to TRBJ1-3; tentative D call: TRBD1 (5 bases). The CDR3 sequence is 11 residues long. CDR1 SEHNR and CDR2 FQNEAQ come from the germline V gene (reference sequence). With 10 bases removed from V and 8 bases from J, the gap between germline ends came to 12 bases.

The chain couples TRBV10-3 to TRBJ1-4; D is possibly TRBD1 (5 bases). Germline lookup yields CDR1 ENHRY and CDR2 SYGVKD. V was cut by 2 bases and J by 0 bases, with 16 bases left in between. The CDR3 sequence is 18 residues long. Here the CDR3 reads CAISEGAGPLATNEKLFF. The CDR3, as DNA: TGTGCCATCAGTGAGGGGGCAGGGCCACTTGCAACTAATGAAAAACTGTTTTTT.

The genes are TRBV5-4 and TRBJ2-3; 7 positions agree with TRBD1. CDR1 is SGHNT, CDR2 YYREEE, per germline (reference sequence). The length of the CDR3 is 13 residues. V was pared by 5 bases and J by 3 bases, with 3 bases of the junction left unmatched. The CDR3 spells CASRRQGTDTQYF. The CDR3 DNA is TGTGCCAGCAGGCGACAGGGAACAGATACGCAGTATTTT.